A single sample gave rise to the 18 T cell receptor beta chains below, sequenced in a study of CD8+ T cells in alopecia areata. Extracted RNA was reverse transcribed into cDNA, the sequencing template. Only in-frame clones appear in the TCRdb table, and some are missing; sequencing was by immunoSEQ multiplex PCR. This table has around 250,000 clones, under 80% appearing once. Sequencing was performed on CD4+ T cells sorted from blood, taken at week 0. All receptors derive from a human donor with alopecia areata.

The V gene is TRBV9, the J gene TRBJ1-6, with 7 bases lining up with TRBD1. The trim removed 3 bases at V and 4 bases at J, leaving 7 bases unmatched. The CDR3 sequence is 16 residues long. The germline V gene encodes CDR1 SGDLS and CDR2 YYNGEE. The CDR3 region has the DNA TGTGCCAGCAGCGCCCCACCGGGACAGTATAATTCACCCCTCCACTTT. Translating it yields CASSAPPGQYNSPLHF. Based on the CDR3 plus reference TRBV9 and TRBJ1-6, the full variable domain is DSGVTQTPKHLITATGQRVTLRCSPRSGDLSVYWYQQSLDQGLQFLIQYYNGEERAKGNILERFSAQQFPDLHSELNLSSLELGDSALYFCASSAPPGQYNSPLHFGNGTRLTVT.

This clone was counted only a few times. This sequence joins TRBV14 and TRBJ1-2; TRBD1 matches 9 bases. Trimming cost V 5 bases and J 4 bases; bases outside gene matches: 2. The CDR3 loop spans 13 amino acids. In germline, CDR1 is SGHDN, CDR2 FVKESK. The CDR3 sequence is CASSRTGVYGYTF. The CDR3 DNA reads as TGTGCCAGCAGCAGGACAGGGGTCTATGGCTACACCTTC.

This chain links TRBV6-6 with TRBJ2-5; 8 nucleotides align to TRBD1. The CDR3 has 14 amino acids. The germline CDR1 and CDR2 sequences are MNHNY and SVGAGI (reference sequence). The J segment lost 4 bases and the V segment lost 2 bases, leaving 3 bases of the junction unmatched. In DNA form, the CDR3 reads TGTGCCAGCAGTTACCCAGGACAGGGAGAGACCCAGTACTTC. Translation: CASSYPGQGETQYF.

V is TRBV6-5 and J is TRBJ2-4, with unresolved D. V dropped 6 bases and J dropped 0 bases, with 12 bases sitting between them. This CDR3 region has 15 residues. CDR1 is MNHEY, CDR2 SVGAGI, per germline. CDR3 sequence (DNA): TGTGCCAGCAGCCTCGATAGGGTAGCCAAAAACATTCAGTACTTC. Protein sequence: CASSLDRVAKNIQYF.

The J gene is TRBJ1-6, the V gene TRBV9; 10 bases agree with TRBD1. This CDR3 comprises 15 residues. Germline V gene sequence: CDR1 SGDLS, CDR2 YYNGEE. The J segment lost 10 bases and the V segment lost 0 bases, leaving 4 bases of the junction unmatched. CDR3 region: CASSVGGQGDSPLHF. CDR3 bases: TGTGCCAGCAGCGTAGGCGGACAGGGGGACTCACCCCTCCACTTT.

The chain is built from TRBV5-6 and TRBJ1-5, with 8 bases aligning to TRBD1. This CDR3 is built from 13 residues. Germline assignment: CDR1 SGHDT and CDR2 YYEEEE. Germline trimming cut 0 bases from V and 8 bases from J; bases unmatched to any gene: 1. CDR3 coding DNA: TGTGCCAGCAGCTTGGACAGGGGGGAGCCCCAGCATTTT. Protein product: CASSLDRGEPQHF.

The CDR3 region has the DNA TGTGCCAGCAGCGCCAAGACTGATCACACGGAGACCCAGTACTTC. Encoded protein: CASSAKTDHTETQYF. This rearrangement joins TRBV5-6 to TRBJ2-5; unclear D gene. This CDR3 has 15 amino acids. V was pared by 4 bases and J by 5 bases, with 18 bases between. CDR1 SGHDT and CDR2 YYEEEE come from the germline V gene.

V is TRBV6-1 and J is TRBJ2-1, with 14 bases identical to TRBD2. Trimming at V came to 3 bases and at J to 9 bases, leaving 4 bases not matched to a gene. From germline, CDR1 is MNHNS and CDR2 SASEGT. This CDR3 is built from 15 residues. CDR3 sequence (DNA): TGTGCCAGCAGTGAGACTAGCGGGGGGGCTATTGAGCAGTTCTTC. It is translated as CASSETSGGAIEQFF.

V is TRBV30 and J is TRBJ1-2, with D possibly TRBD1 on 5 matching bases. Germline CDR1 reads GTSNPN; CDR2 reads SVGIG (reference sequence). The CDR3 is made up of 13 amino acids. Trimming left V 5 bases short and J 1 base short, with 11 bases between. The CDR3 spells CAWALDINYGYTF. CDR3 DNA sequence: TGTGCCTGGGCTTTGGACATTAACTATGGCTACACCTTC. The full variable domain, with the rest looked up from reference TRBV30 and TRBJ1-2, is SQTIHQWPATLVQPVGSPLSLECTVEGTSNPNLYWYRQAAGRGLQLLFYSVGIGQISSEVPQNLSASRPQDRQFILSSKKLLLSDSGFYLCAWALDINYGYTFGSGTRLTVV.

This CDR3 reads CASSSGQGGPGANVLTF. The CDR3 nucleotides are TGTGCCAGCTCATCCGGACAGGGCGGGCCTGGGGCCAACGTCCTGACTTTC. The gene calls are TRBV18 and TRBJ2-6; 8 nucleotides agree with TRBD1. Losses at the gene ends were 5 bases for V and 2 bases for J; bases not matched to a gene: 8. This CDR3 region has 17 residues. Per the germline V gene, CDR1 is KGHSH and CDR2 is LQKENI.

This sequence joins TRBV29-1 and TRBJ2-7; D gene unclear. Germline V gene lookup returns CDR1 SQVTM and CDR2 ANQGSEA. V lost 6 bases and J lost 12, with 18 bases in between. The CDR3 totals 11 residues. The CDR3 DNA is TGCAGCGTCCCGTTCGGCGTGGGGTTGTACTTC. Its translation: CSVPFGVGLYF.

This chain links TRBV30 with TRBJ2-1; TRBD2 aligns across 14 bases. The CDR3 totals 17 residues. Losses at the gene ends were 2 bases for V and 10 bases for J; bases not matched to a gene: 13. Germline assignment: CDR1 GTSNPN and CDR2 SVGIG (reference sequence). The CDR3 loop reads CAWSPLGLAGGLGEQFF. The CDR3 DNA follows: TGTGCCTGGAGTCCATTAGGACTAGCGGGGGGCCTCGGGGAGCAGTTCTTC.

A few counts support this clone. The rearrangement uses TRBV15 and TRBJ1-5, with D hard to call. Trimming took 5 bases from V and 7 from J, leaving 12 bases between them. This CDR3 has 13 amino acids. Germline values: CDR1 LNHNV, CDR2 YYDKDF (reference sequence). CDR3 sequence: CATSRRLEQPQHF. The CDR3 DNA reads as TGTGCCACCAGCCGCAGACTCGAACAGCCCCAGCATTTT.

The gene calls are TRBV25-1 and TRBJ2-5; D gene uncertain. This CDR3 region has 11 residues. V was shortened by 4 bases and J by 5 bases, with 5 bases between the two germline ends. CDR1 MGHDK and CDR2 SYGVNS come from the germline V gene. CDR3 DNA sequence: TGTGCCAGCAGTGTGGCCGAGACCCAGTACTTC. It translates to CASSVAETQYF.

The chain links TRBV5-1 to TRBJ2-7; 16 bases are a match to TRBD2. Germline V gives CDR1 SGHRS, CDR2 YFSETQ. V lost 4 bases and J lost 5; bases outside the gene matches: 6. This CDR3 has 16 residues. The CDR3 nucleotides are TGCGCCAGCAGCCCGGGACTAGCGGGGGGGCGGAACGAGCAGTACTTC. Its protein is CASSPGLAGGRNEQYF.

This clone was seen more than once but under ten times. The rearrangement links TRBV30 to TRBJ2-1, with 12 bases matching TRBD2. The junction had 6 bases not matched to a gene; V was cut back by 2 bases and J by 7 bases. CDR3 size: 15 residues. Looked up from germline, CDR1 is GTSNPN and CDR2 is SVGIG (reference sequence). In nucleotides, the CDR3 is TGTGCCTGGAGTAGGGGACTAGCGGGTGGAAATGAGCAGTTCTTC. Its translation: CAWSRGLAGGNEQFF.

This clone has a count of ten or more. This CDR3 is also generated by other DNA sequences in the sample. This chain joins TRBV7-3 and TRBJ1-1; D uncertain. V shed 1 base and J shed 1 base, with 4 bases lying between them. CDR1 is SGHTA and CDR2 is FQGTGA in the germline V gene. The CDR3 is made up of 13 amino acids. The CDR3 reads CASSLSGNTEAFF. DNA of the CDR3: TGTGCCAGCAGCTTAAGTGGGAACACTGAAGCTTTCTTT. The full variable domain, with the rest looked up from reference TRBV7-3 and TRBJ1-1, is GAGVSQTPSNKVTEKGKYVELRCDPISGHTALYWYRQSLGQGPEFLIYFQGTGAADDSGLPNDRFFAVRPEGSVSTLKIQRTERGDSAVYLCASSLSGNTEAFFGQGTRLTVV.

The gene calls are TRBV5-1 and TRBJ2-7, with 7 bases identical to TRBD1. The length of the CDR3 is 14 residues. Germline V gene sequence: CDR1 SGHRS, CDR2 YFSETQ. V dropped 3 bases and J dropped 3; count of bases not matched to a gene: 6. CDR3 DNA: TGCGCCAGCAGCTCCAGCCGGGACAGCTACGAGCAGTACTTC. Amino acid sequence: CASSSSRDSYEQYF.